The 8 T cell receptor beta chains listed next were all sequenced from one sample in a study of T cell responses to AZD1222 COVID-19 vaccine. Clones were sequenced by immunoSEQ multiplex PCR, and TCRdb holds only the in-frame ones, with some missing. Of some 150,000 clones listed, about 90% are singletons. The sequencing used peripheral blood, collected on day 0 of AZD1222 vaccination. These receptors all come from an adult in good health.

The chain carries TRBV7-9 and TRBJ1-4; 10 bases are shared with TRBD1. Germline V gene lookup returns CDR1 SEHNR and CDR2 FQNEAQ (reference sequence). V shed 1 base, J shed 6 bases, and the junction held 2 bases outside the gene matches. This CDR3 spans 15 amino acids. CDR3 loop: CASSLVGQGHEKLFF. The DNA for the CDR3 is TGTGCCAGCAGCTTAGTGGGACAGGGGCATGAAAAACTGTTTTTT.

The CDR3 reads CASSLAGQRADTQYF. CDR3 DNA sequence: TGTGCCAGCAGCTTAGCCGGACAGAGGGCAGATACGCAGTATTTT. The V call is TRBV7-9, the J call TRBJ2-3, with a possible D match to TRBD1 (6 bases). CDR1 is SEHNR and CDR2 is FQNEAQ in the germline V gene (reference sequence). Trimming left V 0 bases short and J 4 bases short, with 11 bases between. CDR3 length: 15 residues.

This clone has just one count. CDR3 DNA sequence: TGTGCCAGCAGTTTGGGTGTGTATACAACTCAGAACGGGCAGTTCTTC. This translates into CASSLGVYTTQNGQFF. The chain is built from TRBV28 and TRBJ2-1; the D is unclear. Germline-derived CDR1 and CDR2 are MDHEN and SYDVKM. The V end was cut by 3 bases, the J end by 12 bases, with 24 bases between. CDR3 size: 16 residues.

The sample holds one count of this clone. The CDR3 loop is CASSPGLWGSPLHF. The CDR3, as DNA: TGTGCCAGCAGTCCGGGCCTCTGGGGTTCACCCCTCCACTTT. V usage is TRBV27 and J usage is TRBJ1-6; D is uncertain. This CDR3 contains 14 residues. In germline, CDR1 is MNHEY, CDR2 SMNVEV (reference sequence). V dropped 5 bases and J dropped 9 bases, with 14 bases sitting between them.

The chain employs TRBV11-2 and TRBJ1-2; 9 bases map to TRBD1. This CDR3 has 13 amino acids. The germline V gene encodes CDR1 SGHAT and CDR2 FQNNGV. J lost 4 bases, V lost 9 bases, and 6 bases had no gene match. CDR3 region: CASKTGGGYGYTF. CDR3 nucleotides: TGTGCCAGTAAAACAGGGGGCGGCTATGGCTACACCTTC.

The J gene is TRBJ1-1, the V gene TRBV4-3, with D possibly TRBD1 on 5 matching bases. The germline CDR1 and CDR2 sequences are LGHNA and YSLEER. The CDR3 runs 14 residues. The V end lost 1 base, the J end lost 3 bases, and 9 bases lay between the germline ends. The DNA of the CDR3 is TGCGCCAGCAGCCAAGGGGGGAGGGACACTGAAGCTTTCTTT. It translates to CASSQGGRDTEAFF.

The rearrangement links TRBV28 to TRBJ1-1; D gene uncertain. V was shortened by 5 bases and J by 0 bases, with 22 bases between the two germline ends. CDR3 length equals 18 residues. Germline-derived CDR1 and CDR2 are MDHEN and SYDVKM. CDR3 coding DNA: TGTGCCAGCAGTCTCCCCCGTGAGGTGGGAGACATGAACACTGAAGCTTTCTTT. It encodes CASSLPREVGDMNTEAFF.

The rearrangement uses TRBV4-1 and TRBJ1-5; no firm D call. The V gene's germline CDR1 is MGHRA and CDR2 YSYEKL. The CDR3 has 13 residues. The V end lost 3 bases, the J end lost 6 bases, and 9 bases lay between the germline ends. CDR3 coding DNA: TGCGCCAGCAGCCATCAGGCGGGTCAGCCCCAGCATTTT. It translates to CASSHQAGQPQHF.